The clone carrying this TCR beta chain appeared many times. This sample was included in a study of T cells in Graves' hyperthyroidism and ophthalmopathy. Between the trimmed V and J ends, which lost 6 bases and 6 bases, there was a span of 15 bases. The CDR3 consists of 14 residues. It was RNA transcripts that yielded the amplified TCR beta CDR3 regions. HTBI primers drove first-round RT-PCR of the TCR CDR3. One entry per CDR3 protein results from TCRdb running MiXCR on the multiplex PCR reads. This sample yields some 350,000 distinct CDR3 sequences, of which roughly 15% are seen a single time; approximately 19% belongs to the top ten.

The sequence was obtained from a woman between 55 and 75 years old with Graves' ophthalmopathy. What was sequenced was blood. V and J are TRBV12-3 or TRBV12-4 and TRBJ2-1; D is unresolved. CDR3 nucleotides: TGTGCCAGCAGGGACCCAAGCGAATTCAATGAGCAGTTCTTC. Amino acid sequence: CASRDPSEFNEQFF.